This T cell receptor (beta chain) was recorded in a study of shared clonotypes between healthy human individuals. Study in general: Sampling drew on donors who were a couple of women and a few men aged 18 to 49.

All the donors were Caucasian adults who lived in Nashville, Tennessee. Details on this clone: Its antigen is currently unknown.

It was across several immunoSEQ plates that each subset's genomic DNA was evenly split. Method: immunoSEQ multiplex PCR; TCRdb's copy keeps in-frame clones and lacks some. Here the sample spans some 1.5 million clones, about 96% being singletons. Germline V gene data show CDR1 as SGHNT and CDR2 as YYREEE (reference sequence). This CDR3 has 15 residues. Trimming removed 1 base from V and 0 bases from J, with 8 bases in between. General observations from the study: Naive subsets typically showed greater estimated richness than memory subsets.

J is TRBJ1-3 and V is TRBV5-4; no firm D call. Sequenced material: naive CD4+ T cells sorted from blood. The subset: CD45RA+ positively selected. This sequence was found in a man in his thirties or forties in good health. CDR3 in DNA: TGTGCCAGCAGCTTGTGGGCCGGCTCTGGAAACACCATATATTTT. Translation: CASSLWAGSGNTIYF.